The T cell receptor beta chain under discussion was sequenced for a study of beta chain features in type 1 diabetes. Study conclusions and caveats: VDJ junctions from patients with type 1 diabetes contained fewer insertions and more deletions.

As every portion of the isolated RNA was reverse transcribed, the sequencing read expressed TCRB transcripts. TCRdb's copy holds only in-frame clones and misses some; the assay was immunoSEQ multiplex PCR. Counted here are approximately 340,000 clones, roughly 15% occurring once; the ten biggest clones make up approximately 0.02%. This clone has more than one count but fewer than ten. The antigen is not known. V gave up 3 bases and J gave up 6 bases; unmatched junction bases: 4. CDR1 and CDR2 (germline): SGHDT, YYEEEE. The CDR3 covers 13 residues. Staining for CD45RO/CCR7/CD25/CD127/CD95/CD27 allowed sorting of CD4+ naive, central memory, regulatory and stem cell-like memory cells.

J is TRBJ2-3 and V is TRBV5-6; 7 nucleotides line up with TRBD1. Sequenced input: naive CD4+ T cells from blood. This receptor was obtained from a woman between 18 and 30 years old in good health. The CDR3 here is CASSWNRGDTQYF. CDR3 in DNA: TGTGCCAGCAGCTGGAACAGGGGCGATACGCAGTATTTT.